This entry lists 4 T cell receptor beta chains sequenced from one sample in a study of T cell responses to AZD1222 COVID-19 vaccine. Clones were read by immunoSEQ multiplex PCR, and TCRdb kept only the in-frame ones, dropping some. The sample shows about 46,000 clones, roughly 90% of them seen only once. Sequencing was performed on peripheral blood, taken 28 days after the second AZD1222 dose. These receptors all stem from an adult who received the AZD1222 COVID-19 vaccine.

The J gene is TRBJ2-1, the V gene TRBV2, with 10 bases aligning to TRBD1. This CDR3 has 15 residues. CDR1 SNHLY and CDR2 FYNNEI come from the germline V gene. J lost 3 bases, V lost 5 bases, and 4 bases had no gene match. CDR3 DNA sequence: TGTGCCAGCAGTAGGGACAGGGGAAACTACAATGAGCAGTTCTTC. Amino acids: CASSRDRGNYNEQFF. Together with reference TRBV2 and TRBJ2-1, the CDR3 gives the full variable domain: EPEVTQTPSHQVTQMGQEVILRCVPISNHLYFYWYRQILGQKVEFLVSFYNNEISEKSEIFDDQFSVERPDGSNFTLKIRSTKLEDSAMYFCASSRDRGNYNEQFFGPGTRLTVL.

This sequence joins TRBV24-1 and TRBJ2-5; a possible D gene is TRBD2 (6 bases). V lost 6 bases, J lost 3 bases, and 10 bases lay in between. The CDR3 runs 13 residues. Germline V gives CDR1 KGHDR, CDR2 SFDVKD. The CDR3 reads CATSSWGEETQYF. The CDR3 DNA is TGTGCCACCAGTTCCTGGGGGGAAGAGACCCAGTACTTC.

The V gene is TRBV3-1 (or the pseudogene TRBV3-2), the J gene TRBJ1-1; tentative D call: TRBD1 (5 bases). CDR1 LGHDT and CDR2 YNNKEL come from the germline V gene (reference sequence). The CDR3 covers 15 residues. V was pared by 4 bases and J by 4 bases, with 16 bases between. Here the CDR3 reads CASSPSVGGVTEAFF. The CDR3 nucleotides are TGTGCCAGCAGCCCAAGCGTCGGGGGGGTCACTGAAGCTTTCTTT.

The chain employs TRBV29-1 and TRBJ2-1; D possibly uses TRBD1 or TRBD2 (5 bases each). CDR1 and CDR2 from the germline V gene are SQVTM and ANQGSEA. The CDR3 has 14 residues. Trimming took 4 bases from V and 0 from J, leaving 10 bases between them. CDR3 amino acids: CSVVRGSSYNEQFF. The CDR3 coding sequence is TGCAGCGTTGTGAGGGGAAGCTCCTACAATGAGCAGTTCTTC.